A single sample is the source of the 13 T cell receptor beta chains below, sequenced in a study of T-cell reconstitution after alpha-beta-depleted transplantation in children (dated by TCRdb to about 2016). Receptor amplification or capture employed PCR. TCRdb lists the instrument as Illumina HiSeq 2500. TCR library preparation used molecular barcoding, with unique molecular identifiers applied to normalize quantification of the TCRbeta repertoire. Clones were called with MiXCR by TCRdb after fastp trimmed the public reads at Q25, and only in-frame beta chains were retained. Rows with one shared CDR3 protein collapse into an entry with the most common genes and DNA. Within this sample are about 110,000 distinct CDR3 sequences, with around 10% of them counted one time only. About 7.3% of the sample is held by the ten biggest clonotypes. Sequenced material: PBMCs from the stem cell graft donor, taken from the stem cell graft. These receptors all come from a human donor who donated a stem cell graft to a child with acute lymphoblastic leukemia.

This clonotype was seen many times. This rearrangement joins TRBV7-2 to TRBJ2-7, with D hard to call. Germline V CDR1 and CDR2: SGHTA, FQGNSA. The CDR3 has 14 amino acids. V gave up 5 bases and J gave up 4 bases, with 15 bases separating them. In DNA form, the CDR3 reads TGTGCCAGCAGCCCCGGGTTGGTCGGGTACGAGCAGTACTTC. This encodes CASSPGLVGYEQYF.

This clonotype was detected ten times or more. The V gene is TRBV9, the J gene TRBJ2-7; 13 nucleotides line up with TRBD2. CDR3 length equals 21 residues. Looked up from germline, CDR1 is SGDLS and CDR2 is YYNGEE. V lost 0 bases and J lost 3; bases outside the gene matches: 18. CDR3 bases: TGTGCCAGCAGCGTAGGGCAGGGGGCTACGGTAGGGACTAGCGGGATCTACGAGCAGTACTTC. Protein: CASSVGQGATVGTSGIYEQYF. The full variable domain, in which reference TRBV9 and TRBJ2-7 provide the parts outside the CDR3, is DSGVTQTPKHLITATGQRVTLRCSPRSGDLSVYWYQQSLDQGLQFLIQYYNGEERAKGNILERFSAQQFPDLHSELNLSSLELGDSALYFCASSVGQGATVGTSGIYEQYFGPGTRLTVT.

There are many counts of this clonotype. The CDR3 DNA is TGTGCCACCAGCAGAGATGGAAGCTCTGGAAACACCATATATTTT. It translates to CATSRDGSSGNTIYF. This rearrangement joins TRBV15 to TRBJ1-3; D is ambiguous. The CDR3 contains 15 residues. Germline-derived CDR1 and CDR2 are LNHNV and YYDKDF (reference sequence). Between the trimmed V and J ends, which lost 0 bases and 0 bases, there was a span of 6 bases.

The chain carries TRBV7-2 and TRBJ1-5; 7 bases fit TRBD1. In germline, CDR1 is SGHTA, CDR2 FQGNSA. This CDR3 has 15 residues. The junction had 12 bases not matched to a gene; V was cut back by 8 bases and J by 5 bases. CDR3 nucleotide sequence: TGTGCCAGCGGCTACCGACAGGGCACCGATCAGCCCCAGCATTTT. As protein: CASGYRQGTDQPQHF.

This clonotype has ten or more counts. CDR3 region: CASSPRSGQRERYEQYF. CDR3 nucleotides: TGTGCCAGCAGCCCCCGTTCCGGACAGCGGGAGAGGTACGAGCAGTACTTC. The V call is TRBV14, the J call TRBJ2-7; 8 nucleotides line up with TRBD2. Trimming took 4 bases from V and 4 from J; bases not matched to a gene: 15. The CDR3 consists of 17 residues. CDR1 SGHDN and CDR2 FVKESK come from the germline V gene.

This clonotype was observed many times. Here the CDR3 reads CSADQGRVHGYTF. CDR3 nucleotide sequence: TGCAGCGCAGACCAGGGAAGGGTACATGGCTACACCTTC. The chain carries TRBV29-1 and TRBJ1-2, with a possible D match to TRBD1 (5 bases). This CDR3 has 13 residues. Between the trimmed V and J ends, which lost 7 bases and 6 bases, there was a span of 18 bases. Germline V CDR1 and CDR2: SQVTM, ANQGSEA.

This clonotype was found many times. The rearrangement joins TRBV7-2 to TRBJ2-5, with D perhaps matching TRBD2 (5 bases). This CDR3 contains 13 residues. V dropped 5 bases and J dropped 13 bases, with 20 bases sitting between them. Looked up from germline, CDR1 is SGHTA and CDR2 is FQGNSA. The CDR3 nucleotides read TGTGCCAGCAGCCTTGGAGCGGCGAGCGACCGGTACTTC. The encoded protein is CASSLGAASDRYF.

This clonotype was observed at least ten times. This chain links TRBV6-2 or TRBV6-3 with TRBJ2-3; perhaps TRBD1 as D (6 bases). This CDR3 region has 17 residues. Germline loops: CDR1 MNHEY, CDR2 SVGEGT. Trimming cost V 4 bases and J 5 bases, with 22 bases left between them. CDR3 nucleotides: TGTGCCAGCAGTTCTTTCCGACAGGCCGATGGGATAGATACGCAGTATTTT. This encodes CASSSFRQADGIDTQYF.

There are many counts of this clonotype. The chain uses TRBV27 and TRBJ2-3; a weak D match, TRBD2 (6 bases). The V gene lost 6 bases and the J gene lost 2 bases, with 27 bases spanning the gap. The CDR3 is made up of 19 amino acids. Germline V CDR1 and CDR2: MNHEY, SMNVEV (reference sequence). CDR3 residues: CASRLGGARLVSNTDTQYF. In nucleotides, the CDR3 is TGTGCCAGCAGGCTAGGCGGGGCCCGACTAGTTAGTAACACAGATACGCAGTATTTT.

This clonotype has a count of ten or more. V is TRBV12-3 or TRBV12-4 and J is TRBJ2-3, with D perhaps being TRBD1 or TRBD2 (5 bases each). The CDR3 loop spans 15 amino acids. V gave up 7 bases and J gave up 1 base, with 15 bases separating them. DNA for the CDR3: TGTGCCAGCACCCCGTCCGGGACCCGCACAGATACGCAGTATTTT. It encodes CASTPSGTRTDTQYF.

This chain uses TRBV5-1 with TRBJ2-5; 8 positions agree with TRBD2. Germline CDR1 SGHRS, CDR2 YFSETQ. This CDR3 is built from 14 residues. V gave up 3 bases and J gave up 5 bases; unmatched junction bases: 6. In DNA form, the CDR3 reads TGCGCCAGCAGCTCCGGATCGGGGGGGGAGACCCAGTACTTC. Protein product: CASSSGSGGETQYF. Variable domain in full (rest from reference TRBV5-1 and TRBJ2-5): KAGVTQTPRYLIKTRGQQVTLSCSPISGHRSVSWYQQTPGQGLQFLFEYFSETQRNKGNFPGRFSGRQFSNSRSEMNVSTLELGDSALYLCASSSGSGGETQYFGPGTRLLVL.

This clonotype was counted ten times or more. The DNA of the CDR3 is TGCGCCAGCAGCTCCCCAACGACAGGGAAGAACACTGAAGCTTTCTTT. This gives the protein CASSSPTTGKNTEAFF. The chain links TRBV5-1 to TRBJ1-1, with 7 bases matching TRBD1. Germline V gene sequence: CDR1 SGHRS, CDR2 YFSETQ. This CDR3 has 16 residues. J gave up 1 base and V 3 bases, and 9 bases lay outside the gene matches.

This clonotype was counted ten times or more. The chain has TRBV12-3 or TRBV12-4 and TRBJ1-2; D perhaps matches TRBD1 (5 bases). The germline V and J ends were trimmed by 4 bases and 8 bases, with 14 bases remaining between them. The CDR3 spans 13 residues. The CDR3 DNA is TGTGCCAGCAGTTCAGGCAGGGCACAAGGCTACACCTTC. Translating it yields CASSSGRAQGYTF.